This TCR beta chain is drawn from a study of OX40 agonist ivuxolimab in advanced cancers. Study-level background: Dose-escalation patients suffered from hepatocellular carcinoma, melanoma, renal cell or head and neck cancer. At approximately 83% male, the cohort had a mean age of roughly 60 years, ranging from roughly 20 to 80. Prior therapy, whether anti-PD-1, anti-PD-L1 or anti-CTLA-4, was allowed, and approximately 40% had some.

This table comes from immunoSEQ multiplex PCR, and its TCRdb copy is limited to in-frame clones, with some not included. Of tens of thousands of clones detected, about nine tenths appear once; the ten largest clones hold roughly 4%. Drawing of blood for sampling happened at baseline, at cycle 4 day 1, and at cycle 7 day 1. J lost 16 bases, V lost 5 bases, and 15 bases had no gene match. CDR3 length equals 14 residues. In germline, CDR1 is MDHEN, CDR2 SYDVKM. The TCR originated in an adult with an advanced solid tumor such as melanoma, head and neck, liver or kidney cancer. This specimen was CD4+ or CD8+ T cells sorted from blood, taken in a trial of the OX40 agonist ivuxolimab. V is TRBV28 and J is TRBJ2-4, with TRBD2 matching over 9 bases. CDR3 residues: CASSLTPSAGGGYF. CDR3 DNA sequence: TGTGCCAGCAGTCTTACCCCCTCTGCGGGAGGGGGTTACTTC.